Listed below are T cell receptor beta chains from one sample, sequenced in a study of T-cell reconstitution after alpha-beta-depleted transplantation in children. In TCRdb, the PCR reads were re-called with MiXCR into one record per CDR3 protein. The table has about 400,000 distinct CDR3 sequences, over 20% seen once. The sequences come from PBMCs from the stem cell graft donor, collected from the stem cell graft. The receptors were gathered from a human donor who donated a stem cell graft to a child with acute myeloid leukemia. Both conserved end residues are part of each CDR3. A D gene is named only where the DNA matches it firmly. Clone size appears in some rows only: once, few, many, or a class for an expanded clone.

j_call,v_call,clone_size,d_call,cdr3_nt,cdr3_aa
TRBJ1-5,TRBV12-3/TRBV12-4,NA,NA,TGTGCCACCTCGTTTGGAGGCCAATACAATCAGCCCCAGCATTTT,CATSFGGQYNQPQHF
TRBJ2-7,TRBV13,NA,NA,TGTGCCAGCACCATTCGGCCTAGCGGAAATAAGAGGGGGTCCTACGAGCAGTACTTC,CASTIRPSGNKRGSYEQYF
TRBJ2-1,TRBV5-1,few,TRBD2,TGCGCCAGCAGCTTGGATGCGACTAGCGGGAGAAATGAGCAGTTCTTC,CASSLDATSGRNEQFF
TRBJ1-5,TRBV6-6,few,NA,TGTGCCAGCAGTTACTCCTCCGTGGTCCGGCATTTT,CASSYSSVVRHF
TRBJ2-1,TRBV29-1,NA,TRBD2,TGCAGCGTTGAATGGGGGAGGACTAGGAGTGAGCAGTTCTTC,CSVEWGRTRSEQFF
TRBJ2-1,TRBV18,NA,TRBD2,TGTGCCAGCTCACCACCGACAAGGACTAGCGGGAGGAACAATGAGCAGTTCTTC,CASSPPTRTSGRNNEQFF
TRBJ2-3,TRBV6-1,NA,NA,TGTGCCAGCAGGGGGGACACGGGCCTGGGTACGCAGTATTTT,CASRGDTGLGTQYF
TRBJ1-2,TRBV12-3/TRBV12-4,few,NA,TGTGCCAGCAATAGGGGTGGCTATGGCTACACCTTC,CASNRGGYGYTF
TRBJ2-1,TRBV20-1,few,TRBD2,TGCAGTGCCGGGGGACTAGGGTTAAATGAGCAGTTCTTC,CSAGGLGLNEQFF
TRBJ2-7,TRBV27,many,NA,TGTGCCAGCAGTTTATTGTACCCGGGGTTCTACGAGCAGTACTTC,CASSLLYPGFYEQYF
TRBJ1-2,TRBV29-1,few,NA,TGCAGCGTTGAGAGAGGAAAGGGCTACACCTTC,CSVERGKGYTF
TRBJ1-1,TRBV6-6,many,NA,TGTGCCAGCAGTACAGCAGGGACCACTGAAGCTTTCTTT,CASSTAGTTEAFF
TRBJ2-1,TRBV29-1,many,TRBD2,TGCAGCGTTGGGATAGCGGGGGATTACAATGAGCAGTTCTTC,CSVGIAGDYNEQFF